The T cell receptor (beta chain) described here comes from a study of blood T cell repertoires in COVID-19. Study details: COVID-19 samples, acute and convalescent, were from the United States, Italy and Spain. The cDNA or gDNA used as material had been derived from T cells, B-cell-depleted T cells, or PBMCs.

Authors' methods: It was from reference gene primer amplification that nucleated cell counts were estimated. The assay was immunoSEQ multiplex PCR, and TCRdb's table has in-frame clones only and misses some. V and J calls and clone size are copied from that table; D and trimming were computed from the DNA. The sample comprises some 290,000 clones, almost 90% of which are singletons, and under 1.1% rests with the top ten. Patients from Seattle were sampled longitudinally, starting during active infection. V lost 4 bases and J lost 4, with 10 bases in between. Per germline, CDR1 LGHDT and CDR2 YNNKEL (reference sequence). CDR3 size: 13 residues.

The source is a woman in her thirties or forties with COVID-19, enrolled during active disease. The sample comprised peripheral blood. V is TRBV3-1 (or the pseudogene TRBV3-2) and J is TRBJ1-1; D is unclear. CDR3 in amino acids: CASSPRHTTEAFF. CDR3 in DNA: TGTGCCAGCAGCCCCAGACATACCACTGAAGCTTTCTTT.